This T cell receptor (beta chain) came from a study of blood T cell repertoires in COVID-19 (dated by TCRdb to 2018 to 2020). Study-level background: Collaborator samples came from the United States, Italy and Spain and covered acute and convalescent phases of COVID-19. The prospective study material was composed of cDNA or gDNA derived from T cells, B-cell-depleted T cells, or PBMCs. Subjects who had been exposed to COVID-19, were actively infected with it, or had recovered from it provided the deeply sampled blood TCRbeta repertoires that made up the dataset. A freely available public database, intended as a resource for researchers studying the immune response to SARS-CoV-2, is where the repertoires were released. Samples came from the ongoing ImmuneRACE study (first 160 participants) plus 1,254 subjects from 6 global collaborators. Sample metadata almost always included a de-identified subject ID, COVID-19 status, age in years and sex. Where HLA class I and class II types were available, the types were taken from metadata supplied by the sample provider, not from assay-based typing. The investigation overall reported the following: Clinical and demographic metadata were provided uncurated, with the amount varying by source and participant.

TCRbeta CDR3 regions were amplified from genomic DNA using the immunoSEQ Assay, a bias-controlled multiplex PCR. As for the authors' bioinformatics: The number of nucleated cells in each sample was estimated from the amplification of reference gene primers within the assay. Sequence reads were collapsed and filtered to measure the absolute abundance of every unique TCRbeta CDR3 rearrangement. For each sample, productive Simpson clonality was calculated as the square root of Simpson's diversity index across productive rearrangements. TCRdb took over this immuneACCESS table, retaining in-frame rearrangements with V and J assigned. Such tables are incomplete; in checked studies, under half of the missing clones stem from an unresolved V gene, and the remainder is unexplained. That table furnishes V, J and clone size, whereas the DNA furnished D and trimming. The sample has over 60,000 clones on record, about 86% of them singletons. The top ten constitute about 1.1% of the sample.

From the germline V gene (reference sequence), CDR1 is WNHNN and CDR2 is SYGVQD. V and J are trimmed by 5 bases and 1 base, and the gene matches miss 5 bases of the junction. Including cysteine and phenylalanine, the CDR3 has 14 amino acids. The read is trimmed to its CDR3 DNA, 42 bases read in frame from base 1. This clone is assessed as medium-sized (0.01 to 0.1%). No antigen is known for it. The input lacks base qualities; no much larger clone sits a single base away. Whole blood was collected in K2EDTA tubes by collaborating institutions according to the institutions' own protocols. For TCRbeta analysis, collaborators shipped samples as frozen whole blood, isolated PBMCs, or DNA extracted from either of those sample types.

This clonotype was sampled from a middle-aged man with acute or convalescent COVID-19. The sequence links TRBV10-1 to TRBJ2-7; TRBD1 lines up with 7 middle nucleotides. Sequencing was performed on peripheral blood. The CDR3 corresponds to CASSPGTASYEQYF. DNA sequence: TGCGCCAGCAGTCCCGGGACAGCTTCCTACGAGCAGTACTTC.